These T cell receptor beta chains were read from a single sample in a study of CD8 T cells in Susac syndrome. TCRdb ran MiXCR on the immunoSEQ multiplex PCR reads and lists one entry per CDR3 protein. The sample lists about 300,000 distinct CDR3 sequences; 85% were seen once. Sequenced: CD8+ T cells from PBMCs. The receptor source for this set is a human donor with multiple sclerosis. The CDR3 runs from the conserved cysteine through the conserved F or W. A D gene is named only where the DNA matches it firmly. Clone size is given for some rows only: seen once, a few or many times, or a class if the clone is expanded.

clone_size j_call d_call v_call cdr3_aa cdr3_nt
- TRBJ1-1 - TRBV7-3 CASSTKGGTEAFF TGTGCCAGCAGTACGAAAGGGGGCACTGAAGCTTTCTTT
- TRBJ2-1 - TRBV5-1 CASSLASVNYNEQFF TGCGCCAGCAGCTTGGCCTCCGTAAACTACAATGAGCAGTTCTTC
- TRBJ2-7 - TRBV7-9 CASSYGGGWEQYF TGTGCCAGCAGCTACGGGGGAGGATGGGAGCAGTACTTC
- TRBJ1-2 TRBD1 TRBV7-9 CASSVTGTGQGYTF TGTGCCAGCAGCGTAACCGGGACAGGGCAAGGCTACACCTTC
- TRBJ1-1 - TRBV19 CASSIGVSNTEAFF TGTGCCAGTAGTATAGGGGTTTCGAACACTGAAGCTTTCTTT
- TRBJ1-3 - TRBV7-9 CASSLVEGSAVYTIYF TGTGCCAGCAGCTTAGTCGAGGGTTCGGCGGTATACACCATATATTTT
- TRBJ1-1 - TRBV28 CASSQGSTVNTEAFF TGTGCCAGCAGTCAAGGCTCCACGGTGAACACTGAAGCTTTCTTT
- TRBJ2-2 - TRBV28 CASNPTLAGELFF TGTGCCAGCAACCCTACCCTGGCCGGGGAGCTGTTTTTT
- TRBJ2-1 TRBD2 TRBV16 CASSQIGTSNEQFF TGTGCCAGCAGCCAAATTGGGACTAGCAATGAGCAGTTCTTC
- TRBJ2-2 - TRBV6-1 CASSTLTDLYTGELFF TGTGCCAGCAGTACCCTGACAGATCTGTACACCGGGGAGCTGTTTTTT
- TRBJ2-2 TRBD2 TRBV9 CASSVDTSGMNTGELFF TGTGCCAGCAGCGTAGATACTAGCGGGATGAACACCGGGGAGCTGTTTTTT
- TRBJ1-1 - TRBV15 CATSRDAGRNTEAFF TGTGCCACCAGCAGAGACGCAGGGAGGAACACTGAAGCTTTCTTT
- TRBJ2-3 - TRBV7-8 CASKWYNTDTQYF TGTGCCAGCAAATGGTATAACACAGATACGCAGTATTTT
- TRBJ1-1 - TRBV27 CASSFGAGRAFF TGTGCCAGCAGTTTCGGGGCAGGGAGAGCTTTCTTT
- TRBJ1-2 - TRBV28 CASKTPRDTGHYGYTF TGTGCCAGCAAGACCCCCCGGGACACCGGTCACTATGGCTACACCTTC
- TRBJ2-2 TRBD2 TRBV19 CASSIVAGNTGELFF TGTGCCAGTAGTATTGTAGCGGGAAACACCGGGGAGCTGTTTTTT
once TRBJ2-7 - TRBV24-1 CATSDTPGDRSYEQYF TGTGCCACCAGTGATACCCCCGGGGACCGGTCCTACGAGCAGTACTTC
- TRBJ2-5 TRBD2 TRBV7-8 CASSLPASGGEETQYF TGTGCCAGCAGCTTACCCGCTAGCGGGGGGGAAGAGACCCAGTACTTC
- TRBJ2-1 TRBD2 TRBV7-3 CASSLRREGLDEQFF TGTGCCAGCAGCTTAAGGCGGGAGGGCCTCGATGAGCAGTTCTTC
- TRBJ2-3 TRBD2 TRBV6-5 CASSYGGLAGGRGTQYF TGTGCCAGCAGTTACGGGGGACTAGCGGGAGGCCGGGGTACGCAGTATTTT
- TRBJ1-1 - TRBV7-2 CASSLFQARGAFF TGTGCCAGCAGCTTATTCCAGGCGCGAGGAGCTTTCTTT
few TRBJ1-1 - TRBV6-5 CASSYLSEAFF TGTGCCAGCAGTTATCTGAGTGAAGCTTTCTTT
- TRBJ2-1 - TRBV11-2 CASSFSDEQFF TGTGCCAGCAGCTTCAGCGATGAGCAGTTCTTC
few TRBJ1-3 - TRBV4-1 CASSQGALLQGGGNTIYF TGCGCCAGCAGCCAAGGGGCCCTCTTACAGGGAGGGGGAAACACCATATATTTT
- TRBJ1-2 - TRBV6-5 CASSYWGSSYTF TGTGCCAGCAGTTACTGGGGATCGAGCTACACCTTC
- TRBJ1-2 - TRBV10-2 CASSESSGRANYGYTF TGCGCCAGCAGTGAGTCCTCCGGCAGGGCTAACTATGGCTACACCTTC
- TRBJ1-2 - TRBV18 CASSPPMGSYGYTF TGTGCCAGCTCACCACCGATGGGGAGCTATGGCTACACCTTC
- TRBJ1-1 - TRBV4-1 CASSQVHQSTDTEAFF TGCGCCAGCAGCCAAGTCCACCAGTCGACAGACACTGAAGCTTTCTTT
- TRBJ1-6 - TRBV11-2 CASSSLSGSSYNSPLHF TGTGCCAGCAGCTCCCTAAGTGGTTCCTCCTATAATTCACCCCTCCACTTT
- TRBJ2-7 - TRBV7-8 CASSYRQGEQYF TGTGCCAGCAGTTACCGGCAGGGGGAGCAGTACTTC
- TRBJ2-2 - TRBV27 CASSPLGVYTGELFF TGTGCCAGCAGCCCTCTTGGGGTTTACACCGGGGAGCTGTTTTTT
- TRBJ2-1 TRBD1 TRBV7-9 CASSPPLRQGNEQFF TGTGCCAGCAGCCCCCCCCTTCGACAGGGAAATGAGCAGTTCTTC
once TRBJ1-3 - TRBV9 CASSVSSSDTIYF TGTGCCAGCAGCGTGTCCAGTTCGGACACCATATATTTT
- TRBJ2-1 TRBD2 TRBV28 CASSSRLAGGHNEQFF TGTGCCAGCAGTTCCCGACTAGCGGGAGGGCACAATGAGCAGTTCTTC
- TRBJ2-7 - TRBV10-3 CAISGDQRYEQYF TGTGCCATCAGTGGTGACCAACGGTACGAGCAGTACTTC
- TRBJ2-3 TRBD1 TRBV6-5 CASSYETGGIDTQYF TGTGCCAGCAGTTACGAGACAGGGGGCATAGATACGCAGTATTTT
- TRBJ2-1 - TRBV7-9 CASTQQTASSYNEQFF TGTGCCAGCACCCAGCAGACGGCCAGCTCCTACAATGAGCAGTTCTTC
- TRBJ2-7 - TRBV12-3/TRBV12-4 CASSLSSISEQYF TGTGCCAGCAGTTTGTCTAGTATCTCCGAGCAGTACTTC
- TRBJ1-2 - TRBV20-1 CSAPQGNYGYTF TGCAGTGCTCCCCAGGGGAACTATGGCTACACCTTC
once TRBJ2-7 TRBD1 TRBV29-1 CSVPQGNYEQYF TGCAGCGTCCCACAGGGGAACTACGAGCAGTACTTC
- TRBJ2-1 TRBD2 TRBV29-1 CSVGPSGGYNEQFF TGCAGCGTTGGTCCTAGCGGGGGTTACAATGAGCAGTTCTTC
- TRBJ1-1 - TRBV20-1 CSASLVREAFF TGCAGTGCCAGTCTCGTCAGGGAAGCTTTCTTT
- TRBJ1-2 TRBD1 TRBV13 CASSLRQGRVGYTF TGTGCCAGCAGCCTACGACAGGGAAGGGTCGGCTACACCTTC
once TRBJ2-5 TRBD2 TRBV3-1 CASSLGLAETQYF TGTGCCAGCAGCCTGGGACTAGCGGAGACCCAGTACTTC
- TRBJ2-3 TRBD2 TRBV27 CATLAGGTGDTQYF TGTGCCACCTTAGCGGGAGGGACAGGCGATACGCAGTATTTT
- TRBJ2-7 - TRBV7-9 CASSSGDRTSYEQYF TGTGCCAGCAGCTCGGGGGACAGAACCTCCTACGAGCAGTACTTC
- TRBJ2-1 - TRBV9 CASRGTDNEQFF TGTGCCAGCAGGGGGACCGACAATGAGCAGTTCTTC
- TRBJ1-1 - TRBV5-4 CASSLAETEAFF TGTGCCAGCAGCCTGGCCGAGACTGAAGCTTTCTTT
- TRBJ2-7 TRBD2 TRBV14 CASRRGGSFEQYF TGTGCCAGCCGCCGGGGGGGGAGTTTCGAGCAGTACTTC
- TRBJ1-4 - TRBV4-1 CASSQTQRGTEKEKLFF TGCGCCAGCAGCCAGACCCAACGGGGGACGGAAAAGGAAAAACTGTTTTTT
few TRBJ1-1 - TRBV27 CASSFGGNTEAFF TGTGCCAGCAGCTTCGGGGGGAACACTGAAGCTTTCTTT
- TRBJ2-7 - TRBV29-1 CSVPGTGGFEQYF TGCAGCGTACCCGGGACCGGAGGTTTCGAGCAGTACTTC
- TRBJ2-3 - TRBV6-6 CATRDSATQYF TGTGCCACCCGGGATAGCGCGACGCAGTATTTT
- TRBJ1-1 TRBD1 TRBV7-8 CASSPEQGARAEAFF TGTGCCAGCAGCCCAGAACAGGGGGCGCGGGCTGAAGCTTTCTTT
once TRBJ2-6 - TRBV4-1 CASSQDKGWANVLTF TGCGCCAGCAGCCAAGATAAGGGCTGGGCCAACGTCCTGACTTTC